The 32 T cell receptor beta chains listed next were all sequenced from one sample in a study of cytomegalovirus exposure and HLA in healthy donors. The table came from immunoSEQ multiplex PCR; TCRdb's copy has only in-frame clones and leaves some out. Of 71,000 or so clones in the sample, approximately 94% were seen once. Source material: PBMCs. Source of these receptors: a woman in her late teens or twenties in good health and CMV-seropositive.

The chain recombines TRBV4-1 with TRBJ2-7; weak D call: TRBD1 (6 bases). This CDR3 is 16 amino acids long. Germline assignment: CDR1 MGHRA and CDR2 YSYEKL. Trimming shortened V by 0 bases and J by 7 bases, and 19 bases separated the two germline ends. CDR3 region: CASSQDEVTGRGEQYF. The DNA of the CDR3 is TGCGCCAGCAGCCAAGACGAGGTTACAGGGCGAGGGGAGCAGTACTTC.

The V gene is TRBV19, the J gene TRBJ1-1; weak D call: TRBD1 (5 bases). The CDR3 is 14 amino acids. CDR1 is LNHDA and CDR2 is SQIVND in the germline V gene (reference sequence). Trimming left V 5 bases short and J 5 bases short, with 15 bases between. The chain's CDR3 is CASSPWDGGTEAFF. CDR3 sequence (DNA): TGTGCCAGTAGTCCCTGGGACGGGGGGACTGAAGCTTTCTTT.

The chain is built from TRBV28 and TRBJ2-4; 8 positions agree with TRBD1. CDR3 length equals 16 residues. The junction had 4 bases not matched to a gene; V was cut back by 2 bases and J by 1 base. Germline CDR1 reads MDHEN; CDR2 reads SYDVKM. The CDR3 nucleotides are TGTGCCAGCAGTTTACAGGGGGCGCCCGCCAAAAACATTCAGTACTTC. It translates to CASSLQGAPAKNIQYF.

The chain carries TRBV19 and TRBJ1-2; 7 nucleotides match TRBD1. Germline assignment: CDR1 LNHDA and CDR2 SQIVND (reference sequence). Trimming removed 6 bases from V and 6 bases from J; junction bases left unmatched: 13. The CDR3 has 15 residues. The CDR3: CASSTFGRRGNGYTF. The DNA of the CDR3 is TGTGCCAGTAGCACCTTCGGGCGCAGGGGGAATGGCTACACCTTC. Looking up the rest from reference TRBV19 and TRBJ1-2 gives the full variable domain: DGGITQSPKYLFRKEGQNVTLSCEQNLNHDAMYWYRQDPGQGLRLIYYSQIVNDFQKGDIAEGYSVSREKKESFPLTVTSAQKNPTAFYLCASSTFGRRGNGYTFGSGTRLTVV.

This chain joins TRBV7-9 and TRBJ1-5; no clear D gene. The V end lost 3 bases, the J end lost 3 bases, and 9 bases lay between the germline ends. This CDR3 is built from 14 residues. CDR1 and CDR2 (germline): SEHNR, FQNEAQ (reference sequence). The CDR3 sequence: CASSFLTNNQPQHF. In nucleotides, the CDR3 is TGTGCCAGCAGCTTTTTAACAAACAATCAGCCCCAGCATTTT.

The V and J genes are TRBV5-4 and TRBJ2-5, with 9 bases lining up with TRBD2. The CDR3 runs 15 residues. Germline assignment: CDR1 SGHNT and CDR2 YYREEE (reference sequence). Trimming took 5 bases from V and 4 from J; bases not matched to a gene: 9. CDR3 DNA sequence: TGTGCCAGCAGGCCAAGCGCGGGGGGGGGAGAGACCCAGTACTTC. Translating it yields CASRPSAGGGETQYF.

The rearrangement joins TRBV11-1 to TRBJ1-1, with D unclear. CDR3 length equals 14 residues. Deletions cut 2 bases from V and 3 bases from J, with 10 bases between. Germline loops: CDR1 SGHAT, CDR2 FQDESV (reference sequence). The CDR3 bases are TGTGCCAGCAGCTTACCAGGTGATTACACTGAAGCTTTCTTT. This codes for CASSLPGDYTEAFF.

The V and J genes are TRBV19 and TRBJ2-2, with a possible D match to TRBD2 (6 bases). CDR1 is LNHDA, CDR2 SQIVND, per germline (reference sequence). V gave up 3 bases and J gave up 3 bases, with 11 bases separating them. The CDR3 covers 15 residues. Written as DNA, the CDR3 is TGTGCCAGTAGTATCTCTGCGGGATACACCGGGGAGCTGTTTTTT. The encoded protein is CASSISAGYTGELFF. Variable domain in full (rest from reference TRBV19 and TRBJ2-2): DGGITQSPKYLFRKEGQNVTLSCEQNLNHDAMYWYRQDPGQGLRLIYYSQIVNDFQKGDIAEGYSVSREKKESFPLTVTSAQKNPTAFYLCASSISAGYTGELFFGEGSRLTVL.

The chain uses TRBV30 and TRBJ1-2; TRBD1 is a possible D gene (5 bases). This CDR3 is built from 13 residues. Germline V lookup: CDR1 GTSNPN, CDR2 SVGIG (reference sequence). Trimming removed 5 bases at V and 4 bases at J, with 14 bases between. The CDR3 nucleotides are TGTGCCTGGGACCCCCAGGGTTCCTATGGCTACACCTTC. Its translation is CAWDPQGSYGYTF. The full variable domain, with the rest looked up from reference TRBV30 and TRBJ1-2, is SQTIHQWPATLVQPVGSPLSLECTVEGTSNPNLYWYRQAAGRGLQLLFYSVGIGQISSEVPQNLSASRPQDRQFILSSKKLLLSDSGFYLCAWDPQGSYGYTFGSGTRLTVV.

This clone was seen only once. J is TRBJ2-1 and V is TRBV4-3; tentatively, D is TRBD1 (6 bases). There are 14 residues in the CDR3. CDR1 and CDR2 (germline): LGHNA, YSLEER. Trimming pared 0 bases from V and 6 bases from J, leaving 9 bases between. In DNA, the CDR3 is TGCGCCAGCAGCCAAGATACAGGGTTCAATGAGCAGTTCTTC. Amino acids: CASSQDTGFNEQFF.

The chain carries TRBV28 and TRBJ1-2; D is uncertain. Germline V gene data show CDR1 as MDHEN and CDR2 as SYDVKM. This CDR3 region has 14 residues. Trimming pared 5 bases from V and 4 bases from J, leaving 14 bases between. CDR3 loop: CASSNRHGPYGYTF. The DNA for the CDR3 is TGTGCCAGCAGTAACAGACATGGCCCCTATGGCTACACCTTC.

This chain connects TRBV7-9 to TRBJ1-4; 9 bases agree with TRBD1. The CDR3 length is 15 residues. The trim removed 1 base at V and 6 bases at J, leaving 3 bases unmatched. Per germline, CDR1 SEHNR and CDR2 FQNEAQ (reference sequence). The CDR3 coding sequence is TGTGCCAGCAGCTTAGGGGGGACAGGGCATGAAAAACTGTTTTTT. Its translation: CASSLGGTGHEKLFF.

This clone has more than one count but fewer than ten. V and J are TRBV4-3 and TRBJ2-2, with a weak D call TRBD2 (6 bases). V was cut by 4 bases and J by 0 bases, with 9 bases left in between. Germline assignment: CDR1 LGHNA and CDR2 YSLEER. The CDR3 totals 15 residues. The chain's CDR3 is CASSLGLPNTGELFF. The CDR3 DNA follows: TGCGCCAGCAGCCTGGGACTTCCGAACACCGGGGAGCTGTTTTTT.

The chain uses TRBV4-3 and TRBJ2-2, with D possibly being TRBD2 (6 bases). The CDR3 runs 19 residues. Trimming stripped 4 bases from V and 6 bases from J, with 27 bases between. Germline CDR1 LGHNA, CDR2 YSLEER. The CDR3, as DNA: TGCGCCAGCAGCCCCGACGCCTCCTGGGGACGGGGGAAGGCCGGGGAGCTGTTTTTT. This gives the protein CASSPDASWGRGKAGELFF.

The V call is TRBV5-1, the J call TRBJ2-1, with TRBD2 matching over 9 bases. The germline V gene has CDR1 SGHRS and CDR2 YFSETQ. Unmatched junction bases numbered 5, after V lost 3 bases and J lost 4 bases. The CDR3 runs to 15 residues. The CDR3 region has the DNA TGCGCCAGCAGCTCGGCGGGAGGGGCTTACAATGAGCAGTTCTTC. Protein: CASSSAGGAYNEQFF.

The rearrangement links TRBV4-1 to TRBJ1-1; D is uncertain. The germline V gene encodes CDR1 MGHRA and CDR2 YSYEKL. The V gene lost 6 bases and the J gene lost 3 bases, with 14 bases spanning the gap. The CDR3 covers 14 residues. The CDR3: CASRRVGGDTEAFF. In DNA form, the CDR3 reads TGCGCCAGCAGAAGGGTCGGCGGGGACACTGAAGCTTTCTTT.

The V call is TRBV6-5, the J call TRBJ1-2, with 9 bases fitting TRBD1. Trimming cost V 6 bases and J 3 bases; bases outside gene matches: 5. CDR3 size: 14 residues. In germline, CDR1 is MNHEY, CDR2 SVGAGI. CDR3 protein: CASRRTGAHYGYTF. In nucleotides, the CDR3 is TGTGCCAGCAGGCGGACAGGGGCCCACTATGGCTACACCTTC.

V gene TRBV28 combines with J gene TRBJ2-1, with D maybe TRBD2 (5 bases). V was cut by 1 base and J by 7 bases, with 11 bases left in between. Germline V gene data show CDR1 as MDHEN and CDR2 as SYDVKM. The CDR3 length is 14 residues. The CDR3 region has the DNA TGTGCCAGCAGTTTATTTGCTAGCTTGAATGAGCAGTTCTTC. It is translated as CASSLFASLNEQFF.

In nucleotides, the CDR3 is TGTGCCAGCAGCTTAGCGCGGGGTATGGGTTCACCCCTCCACTTT. It specifies CASSLARGMGSPLHF. V is TRBV7-2 and J is TRBJ1-6; D call uncertain. The CDR3 totals 15 residues. V was pared by 0 bases and J by 9 bases, with 12 bases between. Germline V gene data show CDR1 as SGHTA and CDR2 as FQGNSA.

V and J are TRBV5-1 and TRBJ1-5, with 9 positions matching TRBD1. V lost 1 base, J lost 5 bases, and 4 bases stayed unmatched. In germline, CDR1 is SGHRS, CDR2 YFSETQ. The CDR3 covers 15 residues. The CDR3 loop reads CASSLTGGLDQPQHF. The CDR3 DNA reads TGCGCCAGCAGCTTGACAGGGGGCCTTGATCAGCCCCAGCATTTT. Filled out from reference TRBV5-1 and TRBJ1-5, the complete variable domain reads KAGVTQTPRYLIKTRGQQVTLSCSPISGHRSVSWYQQTPGQGLQFLFEYFSETQRNKGNFPGRFSGRQFSNSRSEMNVSTLELGDSALYLCASSLTGGLDQPQHFGDGTRLSIL.

The chain recombines TRBV10-3 with TRBJ1-5; 8 nucleotides line up with TRBD1. The V and J ends lost 6 bases and 6 bases, in that order; junction bases with no gene match: 4. Germline CDR1 and CDR2: ENHRY and SYGVKD. This CDR3 comprises 13 residues. The CDR3 nucleotides read TGTGCCATCAGCCCGACAGGGGTTCAGCCCCAGCATTTT. Protein: CAISPTGVQPQHF.

The chain recombines TRBV7-9 with TRBJ1-1; TRBD1 matches 9 bases. The germline V gene encodes CDR1 SEHNR and CDR2 FQNEAQ (reference sequence). This CDR3 region has 15 residues. V trimming: 3 bases; J trimming: 6 bases; junction bases outside the gene matches: 8. CDR3 nucleotide sequence: TGTGCCAGCAGCTTTCTCACAGGGGGCAGCGCTGAAGCTTTCTTT. This encodes CASSFLTGGSAEAFF.

The chain uses TRBV7-9 and TRBJ2-3, with TRBD2 matching over 14 bases. The V gene end was trimmed by 7 bases and the J gene end by 0 bases; junction bases not matched to a gene: 6. This CDR3 spans 17 amino acids. The germline V gene has CDR1 SEHNR and CDR2 FQNEAQ (reference sequence). This CDR3 reads CASTTSGRVSSTDTQYF. The CDR3 DNA reads TGTGCCAGCACGACTAGCGGGAGGGTTTCTAGCACAGATACGCAGTATTTT. The variable domain in full, completed from reference TRBV7-9 and TRBJ2-3, reads DTGVSQNPRHKITKRGQNVTFRCDPISEHNRLYWYRQTLGQGPEFLTYFQNEAQLEKSRLLSDRFSAERPKGSFSTLEIQRTEQGDSAMYLCASTTSGRVSSTDTQYFGPGTRLTVL.

V is TRBV7-3 and J is TRBJ2-5; D is undetermined. CDR1 and CDR2 (germline): SGHTA, FQGTGA. This CDR3 is built from 15 residues. V was trimmed by 0 bases and J by 1 base, leaving 9 bases between them. The CDR3 DNA reads as TGTGCCAGCAGCTTAACGGGCAGCTTCCAAGAGACCCAGTACTTC. Translated: CASSLTGSFQETQYF.

The CDR3 is CASSLGPGSIQETQYF. CDR3 bases: TGTGCCAGCAGCTTAGGCCCCGGGTCGATCCAAGAGACCCAGTACTTC. The chain is built from TRBV5-4 and TRBJ2-5; D not certain. This CDR3 has 16 amino acids. Germline CDR1 reads SGHNT; CDR2 reads YYREEE (reference sequence). V was cut by 2 bases and J by 1 base, with 15 bases left in between.

This clone was observed a handful of times. CDR3 amino acids: CASSVGVDQRYEQYF. For the CDR3, the DNA is TGTGCCAGCAGTGTAGGGGTCGATCAACGCTACGAGCAGTACTTC. The J gene is TRBJ2-7, the V gene TRBV6-1; tentatively, D is TRBD1 (5 bases). Trimming took 4 bases from V and 3 from J, leaving 16 bases between them. Germline V gives CDR1 MNHNS, CDR2 SASEGT. This CDR3 comprises 15 residues.

The chain has TRBV9 and TRBJ2-5; TRBD1 might be the D (6 bases). Germline values: CDR1 SGDLS, CDR2 YYNGEE. The length of the CDR3 is 14 residues. V was clipped by 3 bases and J by 1 base, with 10 bases between them. The CDR3 DNA follows: TGTGCCAGCAGCGCAACAGGGTTCCAAGAGACCCAGTACTTC. Residues: CASSATGFQETQYF. Using reference TRBV9 and TRBJ2-5 for the parts outside the CDR3, the full variable domain is DSGVTQTPKHLITATGQRVTLRCSPRSGDLSVYWYQQSLDQGLQFLIQYYNGEERAKGNILERFSAQQFPDLHSELNLSSLELGDSALYFCASSATGFQETQYFGPGTRLLVL.

This clone was recorded once. The chain couples TRBV5-1 to TRBJ1-4; 8 bases line up with TRBD1. The V gene end was trimmed by 4 bases and the J gene end by 7 bases; junction bases not matched to a gene: 9. From germline, CDR1 is SGHRS and CDR2 YFSETQ. The CDR3 extends over 15 amino acids. CDR3 coding DNA: TGCGCCAGCAGCAGAGGACAGGGTATTGGTGAAAAACTGTTTTTT. Amino acids: CASSRGQGIGEKLFF.

The chain has TRBV11-2 and TRBJ1-1; tentative D call: TRBD1 (5 bases). The germline CDR1 and CDR2 sequences are SGHAT and FQNNGV. The CDR3 spans 15 residues. V was cut by 0 bases and J by 3 bases, with 11 bases left in between. The CDR3 sequence: CASSLDSGGYTEAFF. The CDR3 coding sequence is TGTGCCAGCAGCTTAGATAGCGGGGGTTACACTGAAGCTTTCTTT.

The rearrangement links TRBV7-2 to TRBJ1-3; D may be TRBD1 (5 bases). Germline V gene sequence: CDR1 SGHTA, CDR2 FQGNSA. CDR3 length: 13 residues. The DNA of the CDR3 is TGTGGCGCAGGGCAAACCTCTGGAAACACCATATATTTT. As protein: CGAGQTSGNTIYF.

With regard to this clone: At one end, the junction sequence differs from germline, possibly due to a read error. Different DNA sequences within this sample yield the same CDR3. The chain is built from TRBV5-4 and TRBJ2-6, with a weak D call TRBD1 (5 bases). The CDR3 contains 19 residues. From germline, CDR1 is SGHNT and CDR2 YYREEE (reference sequence). The CDR3 is CASSLGIRTLSSGANVLTF. CDR3 DNA sequence: TGTGCCAGCAGCTTGGGTATTAGGACATTGAGCTCTGGAGCCAACGTCCTGACTTTC.

V usage is TRBV7-8 and J usage is TRBJ1-6; a weak D match, TRBD1 (6 bases). Germline V gene lookup returns CDR1 SGHVS and CDR2 FQNEAQ. The CDR3 extends over 14 amino acids. The V and J ends lost 5 bases and 7 bases respectively, with 12 bases between them. CDR3 residues: CASSIQDRNSPLHF. Here the CDR3 DNA reads TGTGCCAGCAGCATTCAGGACAGAAATTCACCCCTCCACTTT.